This TCR beta chain was identified during a study of early T cells in non-severe SARS-CoV-2 infection. Study information: Bulk RNA taken from unsorted whole blood was sequenced, leaving chains unpaired. Study-level findings and limits: In VDJdb matching, anti-spike CD8 responses were favored while private and CD4 specificities went missing.

The CDR3 is 14 amino acids. Germline lookup yields CDR1 LGHDT and CDR2 YNNKEL (reference sequence). Trimming removed 4 bases from V and 10 bases from J; junction bases left unmatched: 7. This clonotype showed up just a few times. The antigen is unknown. Individual cDNA molecules were tagged with unique molecular identifiers. TCRdb passed the 5' RACE reads through MiXCR, listing each CDR3 protein once. The sample contains around 60,000 distinct CDR3 sequences, about 19% of which appear only once. The sequencing here drew on whole blood, taken at baseline. The sequence derives from an adult who was a healthcare worker with PCR-confirmed SARS-CoV-2 infection or an uninfected control (not recorded which). V and J are TRBV3-1 and TRBJ2-1, with TRBD1 identical over 10 bases. The CDR3, as DNA: TGTGCCAGCAGCCGAAGACAGGGGGCAACGGAGCAGTTCTTC. Translation gives CASSRRQGATEQFF.